This T cell receptor (beta chain) was captured in a study of OX40 agonist ivuxolimab in advanced cancers. Comments on this clone: Its antigen remains unknown.

J gave up 4 bases and V 2 bases, and 6 bases lay outside the gene matches. Germline assignment: CDR1 MDHEN and CDR2 SYDVKM. CDR3 length equals 16 residues. The study's findings and limits: With doses of 0.1-3.0 mg/kg, partial responders showed among the lowest clonal expansion.

The data were produced by immunoSEQ multiplex PCR, yet TCRdb's version contains in-frame clones alone and is incomplete. The profile covers over 80,000 clones, with just over 90% appearing a single time and 0.43% taken by the ten largest. The source material was CD4+ or CD8+ T cells sorted from blood, sampled in a trial of the OX40 agonist ivuxolimab. The sequence was collected from an adult with an advanced solid tumor such as melanoma, head and neck, liver or kidney cancer. The gene calls are TRBV28 and TRBJ1-1; 11 nucleotides align to TRBD1. CDR3 DNA: TGTGCCAGCAGTTTAAACGGGGACAGGGGGATCACTGAAGCTTTCTTT. Encoded protein: CASSLNGDRGITEAFF.